These 20 T cell receptor beta chains were sequenced from one sample in a study of T cells in Graves' hyperthyroidism and ophthalmopathy. There were TCR beta CDR3 regions amplified from RNA transcripts. The HTBI primer set was used in a first-round RT-PCR of the TCR CDR3. TCRdb itself ran the multiplex PCR reads through MiXCR, one entry per CDR3 protein. This table holds around 700,000 distinct CDR3 sequences, around a sixth found once. The sequenced sample consisted of blood. These receptors all come from a woman between 50 and 59 years old with Graves' hyperthyroidism that later progressed to Graves' ophthalmopathy.

Ten or more counts support this clonotype. V usage is TRBV12-3 or TRBV12-4 and J usage is TRBJ2-7; 11 bases are shared with TRBD2. The CDR3 loop spans 15 amino acids. The J segment lost 4 bases and the V segment lost 6 bases, leaving 8 bases of the junction unmatched. The CDR3 DNA reads TGTGCCAGCAGAGCTAGCGGGGGGCCCGGTTACGAGCAGTACTTC. Protein: CASRASGGPGYEQYF.

A remark on this clonotype: Here the CDR3 omits its conserved ending phenylalanine or tryptophan, so a read error is the likely source. CDR3 bases: TGTGCCAGCAGCTTAATGAACAGGGCCAACGTCCTGACTTCC. It codes for CASSLMNRANVLTS. V gene TRBV7-8 combines with J gene TRBJ2-6; D remains ambiguous. The CDR3 spans 14 residues. Trimming stripped 2 bases from V and 5 bases from J, with 7 bases between. The V gene's germline CDR1 is SGHVS and CDR2 FQNEAQ.

Ten or more counts support this clonotype. The chain uses TRBV5-1 and TRBJ1-1; weak D call: TRBD1 (5 bases). Trimming took 0 bases from V and 1 from J, leaving 16 bases between them. The germline V gene encodes CDR1 SGHRS and CDR2 YFSETQ. The CDR3 contains 17 residues. The CDR3 bases are TGCGCCAGCAGCTTGGATTTTGGGGCAGGTCAGAACACTGAAGCTTTCTTT. This encodes CASSLDFGAGQNTEAFF.

The chain is built from TRBV30 and TRBJ2-5; D call uncertain. Trimming left V 3 bases short and J 4 bases short, with 12 bases between. The CDR3 spans 13 residues. Germline V gene lookup returns CDR1 GTSNPN and CDR2 SVGIG (reference sequence). The DNA of the CDR3 is TGTGCCTGGAGAGCCCCCGGGCCAGAGACCCAGTACTTC. Protein product: CAWRAPGPETQYF.

Only a few counts were recorded for this clonotype. This rearrangement joins TRBV6-1 to TRBJ2-2; 8 positions match TRBD1. The CDR3 runs to 15 residues. Germline CDR1 is MNHNS and CDR2 is SASEGT. The ends lost 6 bases at V and 1 base at J; junction bases unmatched: 4. The CDR3 sequence is CASRQGAVNTGELFF. CDR3 coding DNA: TGTGCCAGCAGGCAGGGGGCAGTGAACACCGGGGAGCTGTTTTTT.

In its sample, this clonotype was seen many times. This chain links TRBV20-1 with TRBJ2-5; D not resolved. The CDR3 is 12 residues long. Per the germline V gene, CDR1 is DFQATT and CDR2 is SNEGSKA (reference sequence). Trimming shortened V by 6 bases and J by 4 bases, and 12 bases separated the two germline ends. Here the CDR3 reads CSALNLRETQYF. The CDR3 DNA follows: TGCAGTGCACTAAACTTGAGAGAGACCCAGTACTTC.

This clonotype was found many times. The chain couples TRBV6-1 to TRBJ1-3, with a weak D call TRBD1 (6 bases). This CDR3 has 15 residues. Germline CDR1 MNHNS, CDR2 SASEGT. Trimming pared 3 bases from V and 2 bases from J, leaving 11 bases between. CDR3 nucleotides: TGTGCCAGCAGTGACACAGGGACCGCTGGAAACACCATATATTTT. This gives the protein CASSDTGTAGNTIYF.

The V call is TRBV9, the J call TRBJ1-1, with 10 positions matching TRBD1. Germline CDR1 reads SGDLS; CDR2 reads YYNGEE. Trimming at V came to 1 base and at J to 5 bases, leaving 11 bases not matched to a gene. The CDR3 has 17 residues. CDR3 region: CASSVSTRGTGVTEAFF. The CDR3 DNA follows: TGTGCCAGCAGCGTATCGACAAGGGGGACAGGGGTTACTGAAGCTTTCTTT. Combining the CDR3 with reference TRBV9 and TRBJ1-1 gives the whole variable domain DSGVTQTPKHLITATGQRVTLRCSPRSGDLSVYWYQQSLDQGLQFLIQYYNGEERAKGNILERFSAQQFPDLHSELNLSSLELGDSALYFCASSVSTRGTGVTEAFFGQGTRLTVV.

This clonotype was observed a handful of times. V usage is TRBV12-3 or TRBV12-4 and J usage is TRBJ1-2; D is uncertain. The CDR3 totals 14 residues. V dropped 3 bases and J dropped 3 bases, with 11 bases sitting between them. The CDR3 spells CASSFQSSHYGYTF. The CDR3 region has the DNA TGTGCCAGCAGTTTTCAAAGTAGTCACTATGGCTACACCTTC.

This clonotype was counted at least ten times. V and J are TRBV6-1 and TRBJ2-1, with 8 positions matching TRBD2. The ends lost 5 bases at V and 7 bases at J; junction bases unmatched: 13. The CDR3 runs 16 residues. The germline V gene has CDR1 MNHNS and CDR2 SASEGT. The CDR3, as DNA: TGTGCCAGCAGTTTCGCACTGGCGGGGGGTCTAAATGAGCAGTTCTTC. As protein: CASSFALAGGLNEQFF.

This clonotype showed up just a few times. V and J are TRBV6-1 and TRBJ1-1; D is ambiguous. This CDR3 has 11 residues. In germline, CDR1 is MNHNS, CDR2 SASEGT. The V and J ends lost 10 bases and 11 bases respectively, with 17 bases between them. This chain's CDR3 is CATITTAGAFF. CDR3 DNA: TGTGCCACCATTACAACTGCGGGTGCTTTCTTT.

This clonotype was seen many times. The gene calls are TRBV20-1 and TRBJ2-1, with D possibly being TRBD2 (6 bases). The CDR3 runs to 13 residues. The V end lost 4 bases, the J end lost 8 bases, and 15 bases lay between the germline ends. CDR1 and CDR2 from the germline V gene are DFQATT and SNEGSKA (reference sequence). The CDR3 reads CSATTGVAYEQFF. CDR3 nucleotides: TGCAGTGCTACGACGGGGGTTGCGTATGAGCAGTTCTTC.

This clonotype came up a few times. This chain links TRBV5-1 with TRBJ1-4, with 12 bases that match TRBD1. Germline values: CDR1 SGHRS, CDR2 YFSETQ. V was pared by 4 bases and J by 0 bases, with 4 bases of the junction left unmatched. The CDR3 contains 17 residues. CDR3 sequence reads: CASSRDRGPATNEKLFF. CDR3 DNA sequence: TGCGCCAGCAGCCGGGACAGGGGGCCTGCAACTAATGAAAAACTGTTTTTT.

Ten or more counts support this clonotype. The chain combines TRBV27 with TRBJ1-6; tentative D call: TRBD1 (5 bases). Trimming cost V 5 bases and J 10 bases, with 9 bases left between them. Germline CDR1 MNHEY, CDR2 SMNVEV (reference sequence). CDR3 length equals 12 residues. In DNA form, the CDR3 reads TGTGCCAGCAGTGTTGGGGGATCACCCCTCCACTTT. Translating gives CASSVGGSPLHF.

V and J are TRBV3-1 and TRBJ2-3, with D uncertain. V was trimmed by 6 bases and J by 2 bases, leaving 15 bases between them. The CDR3 is made up of 15 amino acids. Germline CDR1 LGHDT, CDR2 YNNKEL (reference sequence). The CDR3 loop is CASSPRHAATDTQYF. The CDR3 DNA reads TGTGCCAGCAGTCCAAGACATGCCGCCACAGATACGCAGTATTTT.

V is TRBV3-1 and J is TRBJ2-3; D remains unclear. The CDR3 is made up of 14 amino acids. The V end was cut by 1 base, the J end by 3 bases, with 8 bases between. CDR1 LGHDT and CDR2 YNNKEL come from the germline V gene (reference sequence). CDR3 sequence reads: CASSQVSRTDTQYF. The CDR3 coding sequence is TGTGCCAGCAGCCAAGTCTCCCGGACAGATACGCAGTATTTT.

The chain has TRBV7-9 and TRBJ1-4; D remains unclear. Trimming removed 0 bases from V and 0 bases from J, with 8 bases in between. CDR3 length: 16 amino acids. Germline values: CDR1 SEHNR, CDR2 FQNEAQ (reference sequence). As DNA, the CDR3 is TGTGCCAGCAGCTTAGCTATCGAGTCAACTAATGAAAAACTGTTTTTT. Amino acids: CASSLAIESTNEKLFF.

This clonotype has ten or more counts. The V and J genes are TRBV10-3 and TRBJ1-1; D may be TRBD1 (6 bases). The CDR3 totals 15 residues. Germline-derived CDR1 and CDR2 are ENHRY and SYGVKD. The germline V and J ends were trimmed by 6 bases and 5 bases, with 19 bases remaining between them. CDR3 loop: CAISDRTAGDTEAFF. The CDR3 DNA reads as TGTGCCATCAGCGACCGGACAGCGGGTGATACTGAAGCTTTCTTT.

This clonotype was counted ten times or more. The rearrangement uses TRBV12-3 or TRBV12-4 and TRBJ2-6; D is ambiguous. The CDR3 consists of 15 residues. The germline V and J ends were trimmed by 4 bases and 0 bases, with 7 bases remaining between them. The CDR3 DNA reads as TGTGCCAGCAGTTCTGGAGTCTCTGGGGCCAACGTCCTGACTTTC. Translating it yields CASSSGVSGANVLTF.

This chain joins TRBV7-8 and TRBJ1-6; D gene ambiguous. The V gene lost 1 base and the J gene lost 8 bases, with 12 bases spanning the gap. From germline, CDR1 is SGHVS and CDR2 FQNEAQ. The CDR3 loop spans 15 amino acids. This chain's CDR3 is CASSLESGYDSPLHF. The CDR3 nucleotides read TGTGCCAGCAGCTTAGAATCCGGGTACGATTCACCCCTCCACTTT.